This T cell receptor (beta chain) was retrieved from a study of T-cell reconstitution after alpha-beta-depleted transplantation in children. Germline CDR1 reads KGHDR; CDR2 reads SFDVKD. The ends lost 4 bases at V and 5 bases at J; junction bases unmatched: 10. The CDR3 contains 16 residues. This clonotype was found a few times. Its antigen is unknown. Study-level findings and limits: Recipient T cells and thymic progenitors that survived were the source of the high TCRbeta diversity seen at day 60 in some patients. Reported findings indicate that, about two months after transplant, alpha-beta T cells came from several hundred expanded clones, which were derived from non-depleted graft cells. Newly generated T cells supplied most T-cell counts and diversity one year post-transplant.

Preparing the TCRbeta library involved the use of unique molecular identifiers. Using its own MiXCR run on the PCR reads, TCRdb lists one record per CDR3 protein. Here the sample spans hundreds of thousands of distinct CDR3 sequences, roughly 13% being singletons. Sequenced material: PBMCs, mostly from graft donor cells, taken 360 days after TCRalphabeta/CD19-depleted stem cell transplant. The chain recombines TRBV24-1 with TRBJ2-3; 8 bases match TRBD2. The receptor comes from a male patient younger than 18 who had a stem cell transplant for acute myeloid leukemia, so the T cells may come from the graft donor. CDR3 sequence (DNA): TGTGCCACCAGTGACCCCGGGAGCGGGAGAAGAGATACGCAGTATTTT. It codes for CATSDPGSGRRDTQYF.